Presented here are 24 T cell receptor beta chains from one specimen sequenced in a study of blood T cell repertoires in COVID-19. TCRdb's copy holds only in-frame clones and misses some; the assay was immunoSEQ multiplex PCR. The sample consists of about 300,000 clones, roughly 87% of them appearing once. The sample comprised PBMCs or T cells enriched from blood (not recorded which). The receptors were gathered from a woman in her twenties or thirties who had recovered from COVID-19.

This sequence joins TRBV3-1 (or the pseudogene TRBV3-2) and TRBJ1-2, with TRBD1 matching over 10 bases. Per germline, CDR1 LGHDT and CDR2 YNNKEL (reference sequence). The CDR3 has 13 residues. V shed 0 bases, J shed 12 bases, and the junction held 4 bases outside the gene matches. The CDR3 loop reads CASSQETTGGNTF. The CDR3 bases are TGTGCCAGCAGCCAAGAGACGACAGGGGGCAACACCTTC.

V is TRBV6-5 and J is TRBJ1-6, with a tentative D call TRBD1 (5 bases). Trimming cost V 0 bases and J 14 bases, with 8 bases left between them. The CDR3 has 12 amino acids. CDR1 MNHEY and CDR2 SVGAGI come from the germline V gene. The CDR3 sequence: CASSYSTEALHF. The DNA of the CDR3 is TGTGCCAGCAGTTACTCGACAGAAGCCCTCCACTTT.

This sequence joins TRBV2 and TRBJ2-2; tentative D call: TRBD1 (6 bases). The germline CDR1 and CDR2 sequences are SNHLY and FYNNEI. The CDR3 is 14 amino acids. V was shortened by 5 bases and J by 2 bases, with 9 bases between the two germline ends. CDR3 nucleotides: TGTGCCAGCAGTTCCAGGGGTAACACCGGGGAGCTGTTTTTT. Translated, it gives CASSSRGNTGELFF. The full variable domain, rest sourced from reference TRBV2 and TRBJ2-2, is EPEVTQTPSHQVTQMGQEVILRCVPISNHLYFYWYRQILGQKVEFLVSFYNNEISEKSEIFDDQFSVERPDGSNFTLKIRSTKLEDSAMYFCASSSRGNTGELFFGEGSRLTVL.

The chain uses TRBV19 and TRBJ1-2; 8 bases map to TRBD1. V dropped 2 bases and J dropped 6; count of bases not matched to a gene: 20. Germline V CDR1 and CDR2: LNHDA, SQIVND (reference sequence). The CDR3 spans 19 residues. The CDR3 protein is CASSISTGQGSHRGHGYTF. The CDR3 region has the DNA TGTGCCAGTAGTATAAGTACTGGACAGGGATCCCATCGGGGGCATGGCTACACCTTC.

This clone turned up a few times. The gene calls are TRBV19 and TRBJ1-3, with 9 nucleotides matching TRBD1. J gave up 2 bases and V 10 bases, and 9 bases lay outside the gene matches. There are 15 residues in the CDR3. Germline assignment: CDR1 LNHDA and CDR2 SQIVND (reference sequence). CDR3 bases: TGTGCCACGGGGGACAGGGCAGATCCTGGAAACACCATATATTTT. Residues: CATGDRADPGNTIYF.

V usage is TRBV7-2 and J usage is TRBJ1-1; 10 bases are shared with TRBD1. The length of the CDR3 is 13 residues. The trim removed 6 bases at V and 9 bases at J, leaving 7 bases unmatched. From germline, CDR1 is SGHTA and CDR2 FQGNSA. This CDR3 reads CASRLGQGGQAFF. CDR3 DNA: TGTGCCAGCAGACTCGGACAGGGGGGCCAAGCTTTCTTT.

The CDR3 DNA follows: TGCGCCAGCAGCCAGTACGACAGTAATCAGCCCCAGCATTTT. Translation: CASSQYDSNQPQHF. The chain has TRBV4-3 and TRBJ1-5; D is perhaps TRBD1 (5 bases). CDR3 length: 14 amino acids. Germline lookup yields CDR1 LGHNA and CDR2 YSLEER. V lost 3 bases and J lost 4, with 10 bases in between.

A note on this clone: An end of the junction differs from the germline gene, which may be a read error. CDR3 sequence reads: CASRHGRLAGSNEQFF. In DNA form, the CDR3 reads TGTGCCAGCCGCCACGGGCGGCTAGCGGGGAGTAATGAGCAGTTCTTC. V and J are TRBV3-1 (or the pseudogene TRBV3-2) and TRBJ2-1; 9 nucleotides agree with TRBD2. CDR1 is LGHDT and CDR2 is YNNKEL in the germline V gene (reference sequence). The CDR3 is made up of 16 amino acids.

The V call is TRBV11-2, the J call TRBJ1-2; no firm D call. CDR1 is SGHAT, CDR2 FQNNGV, per germline. V was shortened by 8 bases and J by 4 bases, with 11 bases between the two germline ends. The CDR3 sequence is 12 residues long. This chain's CDR3 is CASGVRGYGYTF. The CDR3 region has the DNA TGTGCCAGCGGGGTGCGGGGCTATGGCTACACCTTC. Complete variable domain (other parts from reference TRBV11-2 and TRBJ1-2): EAGVAQSPRYKIIEKRQSVAFWCNPISGHATLYWYQQILGQGPKLLIQFQNNGVVDDSQLPKDRFSAERLKGVDSTLKIQPAKLEDSAVYLCASGVRGYGYTFGSGTRLTVV.

This rearrangement joins TRBV19 to TRBJ2-2, with a possible D match to TRBD1 (5 bases). Germline assignment: CDR1 LNHDA and CDR2 SQIVND (reference sequence). The CDR3 consists of 15 residues. Trimming removed 2 bases at V and 1 base at J, with 8 bases between. CDR3: CASSIRTKNTGELFF. The DNA of the CDR3 is TGTGCCAGTAGTATAAGGACAAAGAACACCGGGGAGCTGTTTTTT.

This sequence joins TRBV6-2 or TRBV6-3 and TRBJ1-1; weak D call: TRBD1 (5 bases). CDR1 MNHEY and CDR2 SVGEGT come from the germline V gene. This CDR3 region has 16 residues. Trimming removed 0 bases from V and 0 bases from J, with 11 bases in between. This chain's CDR3 is CASSYSPGRVNTEAFF. CDR3 nucleotide sequence: TGTGCCAGCAGTTACTCGCCGGGCAGGGTGAACACTGAAGCTTTCTTT.

V is TRBV12-3 or TRBV12-4 and J is TRBJ2-5; 7 nucleotides align to TRBD2. The CDR3 has 13 residues. The trim removed 3 bases at V and 5 bases at J, leaving 3 bases unmatched. For the CDR3, the DNA is TGTGCCAGCAGTTTGAGCGGGGTGGAGACCCAGTACTTC. It translates to CASSLSGVETQYF.

J is TRBJ1-4 and V is TRBV5-1; 12 positions match TRBD1. The V gene end was trimmed by 4 bases and the J gene end by 2 bases; junction bases not matched to a gene: 6. Germline assignment: CDR1 SGHRS and CDR2 YFSETQ. CDR3 length: 17 amino acids. The CDR3 sequence: CASSPGQGAPTNEKLFF. The CDR3 DNA follows: TGCGCCAGCAGCCCGGGACAGGGGGCGCCGACTAATGAAAAACTGTTTTTT.

The chain recombines TRBV20-1 with TRBJ2-7, with TRBD1 matching 7 bases. CDR3 length: 11 residues. V was clipped by 5 bases and J by 2 bases; unmatched bases: 0. In germline, CDR1 is DFQATT, CDR2 SNEGSKA (reference sequence). The CDR3 here is CSAGTAYEQYF. CDR3 bases: TGCAGTGCTGGGACAGCCTACGAGCAGTACTTC.

Turning to this clone: Other DNA sequences of this sample code for an identical CDR3. The chain carries TRBV9 and TRBJ1-1; no reliable D call. Germline CDR1 reads SGDLS; CDR2 reads YYNGEE. Trimming took 0 bases from V and 0 from J, leaving 9 bases between them. The CDR3 spans 15 residues. The CDR3 spells CASSVGGLMNTEAFF. DNA for the CDR3: TGTGCCAGCAGCGTAGGCGGACTTATGAACACTGAAGCTTTCTTT.

The V gene is TRBV2, the J gene TRBJ1-2; possibly TRBD1 for D (5 bases). V lost 6 bases, J lost 6 bases, and 17 bases lay in between. The CDR3 consists of 14 residues. Germline CDR1 reads SNHLY; CDR2 reads FYNNEI. The CDR3 coding sequence is TGTGCCAGCAGGGGGACTCCTGGGGTCGATGGCTACACCTTC. Protein sequence: CASRGTPGVDGYTF.

The rearrangement links TRBV5-1 to TRBJ2-1, with D perhaps TRBD1 (7 bases). Germline V gene data show CDR1 as SGHRS and CDR2 as YFSETQ. The CDR3 contains 16 residues. V lost 0 bases to trimming and J lost 2 bases, with 12 bases between them. Here the CDR3 reads CASSLGRGLTYNEQFF. The CDR3 DNA is TGCGCCAGCAGCTTGGGGAGGGGGCTCACCTACAATGAGCAGTTCTTC. The full variable domain, completed using reference TRBV5-1 and TRBJ2-1, is KAGVTQTPRYLIKTRGQQVTLSCSPISGHRSVSWYQQTPGQGLQFLFEYFSETQRNKGNFPGRFSGRQFSNSRSEMNVSTLELGDSALYLCASSLGRGLTYNEQFFGPGTRLTVL.

This clone has only a few counts. The chain links TRBV6-1 to TRBJ1-5; D call uncertain. Germline CDR1 is MNHNS and CDR2 is SASEGT. V was clipped by 3 bases and J by 7 bases, with 10 bases between them. The CDR3 has 13 amino acids. The DNA for the CDR3 is TGTGCCAGCAGTGAGGAACTAGCCCAGCCCCAGCATTTT. Translating it yields CASSEELAQPQHF.

The chain employs TRBV9 and TRBJ2-7; 12 nucleotides line up with TRBD2. This CDR3 has 21 residues. From germline, CDR1 is SGDLS and CDR2 YYNGEE. V was pared by 0 bases and J by 1 base, with 17 bases of the junction left unmatched. The CDR3 DNA reads as TGTGCCAGCAGCGTAGGGGCTCCCGTGGGGCTAGCGGGGGGGCTATCCTACGAGCAGTACTTC. The encoded protein is CASSVGAPVGLAGGLSYEQYF. Based on the CDR3 plus reference TRBV9 and TRBJ2-7, the full variable domain is DSGVTQTPKHLITATGQRVTLRCSPRSGDLSVYWYQQSLDQGLQFLIQYYNGEERAKGNILERFSAQQFPDLHSELNLSSLELGDSALYFCASSVGAPVGLAGGLSYEQYFGPGTRLTVT.

The chain has TRBV6-5 and TRBJ1-1; the D is unclear. CDR3 length: 13 residues. V lost 7 bases, J lost 1 base, and 10 bases lay in between. CDR1 and CDR2 from the germline V gene are MNHEY and SVGAGI. The CDR3 DNA reads TGTGCCAGCAAATGGGCAGGGAACACTGAAGCTTTCTTT. It is translated as CASKWAGNTEAFF.

The chain recombines TRBV29-1 with TRBJ1-1, with unresolved D. The CDR3 contains 13 residues. Germline-derived CDR1 and CDR2 are SQVTM and ANQGSEA. V shed 4 bases and J shed 3 bases, with 12 bases lying between them. CDR3 nucleotide sequence: TGCAGCGTTGTGTACAGACAAGACACTGAAGCTTTCTTT. Protein sequence: CSVVYRQDTEAFF.

This rearrangement joins TRBV27 to TRBJ2-3, with D perhaps matching TRBD1 (7 bases). This CDR3 contains 16 residues. CDR1 MNHEY and CDR2 SMNVEV come from the germline V gene (reference sequence). V was trimmed by 0 bases and J by 2 bases, leaving 12 bases between them. CDR3 region: CASSLSEGANTDTQYF. The CDR3 bases are TGTGCCAGCAGTTTATCGGAGGGGGCCAACACAGATACGCAGTATTTT.

The chain joins TRBV2 to TRBJ2-2, with unresolved D. Trimming took 3 bases from V and 0 from J, leaving 5 bases between them. This CDR3 spans 14 amino acids. The germline V gene has CDR1 SNHLY and CDR2 FYNNEI. This chain's CDR3 is CASSDSTNTGELFF. Here the CDR3 DNA reads TGTGCCAGCAGTGACAGTACGAACACCGGGGAGCTGTTTTTT.

The chain is built from TRBV10-2 and TRBJ1-1; D uncertain. V was clipped by 10 bases and J by 1 base, with 10 bases between them. In germline, CDR1 is WSHSY, CDR2 SAAADI. The CDR3 sequence is 12 residues long. CDR3 in DNA: TGCGCCACCGGCCGACAGAACACTGAAGCTTTCTTT. Encoded protein: CATGRQNTEAFF.